This entry lists 10 T cell receptor beta chains sequenced from one sample in a study of a mutant IDH1 vaccine in newly diagnosed glioma. Time point meaning: baseline, week 1 (first vaccination visit). The sample's treatment: pre-vaccination baseline after standard-of-care therapy. The protocol was immunoSEQ multiplex PCR, while the TCRdb copy is restricted to in-frame clones and leaves out a portion. The data show about 21,000 clones, about 85% seen once. The material was PBMCs, obtained from a glioma patient treated with radiotherapy, temozolomide or both. The receptor set was obtained from a middle-aged man with glioma.

This chain links TRBV18 with TRBJ2-5; a possible D gene is TRBD1 (5 bases). Germline CDR1 and CDR2: KGHSH and LQKENI. Trimming removed 3 bases at V and 4 bases at J, with 21 bases between. The CDR3 sequence is 17 residues long. The CDR3 bases are TGTGCCAGCTCACCGCCCGGTGTAGGGGCTAGTAGAGAGACCCAGTACTTC. It yields the protein CASSPPGVGASRETQYF.

The chain carries TRBV4-3 and TRBJ2-2; no clear D. CDR3 length: 16 amino acids. V was pared by 3 bases and J by 7 bases, with 18 bases between. Germline V gives CDR1 LGHNA, CDR2 YSLEER. The CDR3: CASSQVVSSPGGELFF. For the CDR3, the DNA is TGCGCCAGCAGCCAGGTTGTGTCCTCTCCCGGCGGGGAGCTGTTTTTT.

The chain combines TRBV27 with TRBJ1-2, with 8 bases fitting TRBD1. The CDR3 runs to 15 residues. The J segment lost 4 bases and the V segment lost 6 bases, leaving 10 bases of the junction unmatched. CDR1 and CDR2 from the germline V gene are MNHEY and SMNVEV (reference sequence). The CDR3 here is CASRSMTGVGYGYTF. Here the CDR3 DNA reads TGTGCCAGCAGATCAATGACAGGGGTTGGCTATGGCTACACCTTC.

V gene TRBV10-3 combines with J gene TRBJ1-1, with 8 bases aligning to TRBD1. The CDR3 sequence is 14 residues long. CDR1 and CDR2 (germline): ENHRY, SYGVKD. V dropped 1 base and J dropped 5; count of bases not matched to a gene: 3. The CDR3 is CAISEFTGGTEAFF. In DNA form, the CDR3 reads TGTGCCATCAGTGAGTTTACAGGGGGAACTGAAGCTTTCTTT.

This chain uses TRBV5-1 with TRBJ1-1; D call uncertain. V was trimmed by 4 bases and J by 1 base, leaving 5 bases between them. This CDR3 is built from 12 residues. Germline-derived CDR1 and CDR2 are SGHRS and YFSETQ. The CDR3 reads CASSRSNTEAFF. CDR3 in DNA: TGCGCCAGCAGCAGATCGAACACTGAAGCTTTCTTT.

The chain recombines TRBV2 with TRBJ1-2; 12 bases agree with TRBD1. CDR3 length: 14 amino acids. The junction had 2 bases not matched to a gene; V was cut back by 6 bases and J by 3 bases. Per germline, CDR1 SNHLY and CDR2 FYNNEI. DNA of the CDR3: TGTGCCAGCAGGGGGACAGGGGGCGACTATGGCTACACCTTC. As protein: CASRGTGGDYGYTF.

V is TRBV7-2 and J is TRBJ1-5; TRBD1 matches at 9 bases. The V and J ends lost 1 base and 4 bases, in that order; junction bases with no gene match: 2. The CDR3 extends over 15 amino acids. Per the germline V gene, CDR1 is SGHTA and CDR2 is FQGNSA. In DNA, the CDR3 is TGTGCCAGCAGCTTAGGGGACAGGGATAATCAGCCCCAGCATTTT. It codes for CASSLGDRDNQPQHF.

This CDR3 is CAISESGLMNTGELFF. In nucleotides, the CDR3 is TGTGCCATCAGTGAGTCTGGACTAATGAACACCGGGGAGCTGTTTTTT. V gene TRBV10-3 combines with J gene TRBJ2-2, with D maybe TRBD2 (6 bases). V was trimmed by 0 bases and J by 1 base, leaving 9 bases between them. The CDR3 is made up of 16 amino acids. CDR1 is ENHRY, CDR2 SYGVKD, per germline.

The chain couples TRBV2 to TRBJ1-1; D ambiguous. Germline-derived CDR1 and CDR2 are SNHLY and FYNNEI. The CDR3 extends over 12 amino acids. Between the trimmed V and J ends, which lost 6 bases and 6 bases, there was a span of 11 bases. The CDR3 DNA follows: TGTGCCAGCAGACCCCTAAGGCCTGAAGCTTTCTTT. It encodes CASRPLRPEAFF.

This chain connects TRBV14 to TRBJ1-1, with D unresolved. Trimming stripped 1 base from V and 1 base from J, with 13 bases between. Per the germline V gene, CDR1 is SGHDN and CDR2 is FVKESK. The CDR3 consists of 16 residues. The CDR3 is CASSQAAEAPNTEAFF. The CDR3 DNA sequence: TGTGCCAGCAGCCAAGCCGCTGAGGCCCCGAACACTGAAGCTTTCTTT.